This is a list of T cell receptor beta chains from one sample in a study of CD8 T cells in ankylosing spondylitis. TCRdb re-called the 5' RACE reads with MiXCR, one entry per CDR3 protein. The sample shows 180,000 or so distinct CDR3 sequences, around a tenth of them seen only once. Sequencing was carried out using blood, either unsorted or a sorted T cell fraction (not recorded which). These TCRs come from a male donor with ankylosing spondylitis or in good health (not recorded which). The CDR3 runs from the conserved cysteine through the conserved F or W. D genes are given only for firm matches. The size field is filled for only some rows; it gives once, few, many or a size class.

>-|TRBJ2-7|TRBV5-6|many
TGTGCCAGCAGCTGGAGGGTAAAGGCCTACGAGCAGTACTTC
CASSWRVKAYEQYF
>TRBD1|TRBJ2-7|TRBV9|many
TGTGCCAGCAGCGTAGGACAGGGGTTCCACGAGCAGTACTTC
CASSVGQGFHEQYF
>-|TRBJ1-2|TRBV10-3|many
TGTGCCATCAGTGAGATCGGAGAAAACTATGGCTACACCTTC
CAISEIGENYGYTF
>TRBD1|TRBJ2-7|TRBV7-2|-
TGTGCCAGCAGCTTCGGACAGGGGGCTGTCGAGCAGTACTTC
CASSFGQGAVEQYF
>-|TRBJ2-2|TRBV4-1|few
TGCGCCAGCAGCCATGCGAGGGGGGCGGACTACACCGGGGAGCTGTTTTTT
CASSHARGADYTGELFF
>-|TRBJ1-1|TRBV20-1|many
TGCAGTGCTAGAGAGGCATTCCAGGCTGAAGCTTTCTTT
CSAREAFQAEAFF
>-|TRBJ2-7|TRBV5-1|many
TGCGCCAGCAGCTATGACCGTGTGGGCGAGCAGTACTTC
CASSYDRVGEQYF
>-|TRBJ2-3|TRBV10-3|-
TGTGCCATCAGCGGTAGCGAGGATACGCAGTATTTT
CAISGSEDTQYF
>-|TRBJ2-3|TRBV5-1|many
TGCGCCAGCAGCCCGGGACTTGTCACAGATACGCAGTATTTT
CASSPGLVTDTQYF
>TRBD2|TRBJ2-1|TRBV10-3|few
TGTGCCATCAGGACTAGCGGGGGGGCCACCTACAATGAGCAGTTCTTC
CAIRTSGGATYNEQFF
>-|TRBJ2-1|TRBV11-2|few
TGTGCCAGCAGCTTAATAGGGGACCTGAATGAGCAGTTCTTC
CASSLIGDLNEQFF
>-|TRBJ2-1|TRBV10-2|many
TGCGCCAGCAGTTTAAATACAGTGGCAGCGAGCTCCTACAATGAGCAGTTCTTC
CASSLNTVAASSYNEQFF
>TRBD2|TRBJ2-3|TRBV5-5|-
TGTGCCAGCAGCTTGATTGGGACTACTAGCACAGATACGCAGTATTTT
CASSLIGTTSTDTQYF
>-|TRBJ2-5|TRBV10-3|-
TGTGCCATCAGTGAGCCAGGGCTGGAAGAGACCCAGTACTTC
CAISEPGLEETQYF
>-|TRBJ2-5|TRBV20-1|many
TGCAGTGCTAGCCCTGGGGAAGAGACCCAGTACTTC
CSASPGEETQYF
>-|TRBJ2-7|TRBV29-1|-
TGCAGCGTTGAAGACAGGAGGCGAGACTACGAGCAGTACTTC
CSVEDRRRDYEQYF
>TRBD1|TRBJ1-6|TRBV18|many
TGTGCCAGCTCACCAGGACAGGGAGCCAATTCACCCCTCCACTTT
CASSPGQGANSPLHF
>TRBD1|TRBJ1-2|TRBV10-3|many
TGTGCCATCAGTACCGGGACAGGGTATGGCTACACCTTC
CAISTGTGYGYTF
>TRBD1|TRBJ2-5|TRBV5-1|few
TGCGCCAGCAGCTTTGGGACAGACACGGCGGAGACCCAGTACTTC
CASSFGTDTAETQYF
>-|TRBJ1-4|TRBV6-2/TRBV6-3|many
TGTGCCAGCAGTTATGCCGGGACATATGATGAAAAACTGTTTTTT
CASSYAGTYDEKLFF
>-|TRBJ2-1|TRBV9|many
TGTGCCAGCAGCGTAGGGGCTAGCACGTACAATGAGCAGTTCTTC
CASSVGASTYNEQFF
>TRBD1|TRBJ2-5|TRBV28|-
TGTGCCAGCAGTCTAACCGGGACAGGGCGAAGGGAGACCCAGTACTTC
CASSLTGTGRRETQYF
>-|TRBJ2-1|TRBV3-1|many
TGTGCCAGCAGCCAAGGCAGGGTCTCCTACAATGAGCAGTTCTTC
CASSQGRVSYNEQFF
>-|TRBJ2-2|TRBV12-3/TRBV12-4|many
TGTGCCAGCAGTTTTCACACCGGGGAGCTGTTTTTT
CASSFHTGELFF